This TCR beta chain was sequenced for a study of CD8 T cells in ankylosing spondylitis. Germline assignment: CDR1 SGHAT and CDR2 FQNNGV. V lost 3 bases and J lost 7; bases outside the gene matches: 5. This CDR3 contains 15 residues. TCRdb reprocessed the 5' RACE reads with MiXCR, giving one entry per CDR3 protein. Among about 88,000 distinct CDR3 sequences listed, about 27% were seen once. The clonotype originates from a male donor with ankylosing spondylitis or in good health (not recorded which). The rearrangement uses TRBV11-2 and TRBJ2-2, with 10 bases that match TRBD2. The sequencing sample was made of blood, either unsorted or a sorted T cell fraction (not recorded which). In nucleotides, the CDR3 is TGTGCCAGCAGCTTGGGACTAGCGAGAAGCGGGGAGCTGTTTTTT. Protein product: CASSLGLARSGELFF.